This T cell receptor (beta chain) is from a study of CD4 T cells in relation to SARS-CoV-2 and coronaviruses. Overall study context: ViraFEST: roughly 9-day antigen culture of PBMCs, then TCR beta CDR3 sequencing.

The method was immunoSEQ multiplex PCR; TCRdb's version includes in-frame clones alone and lacks a portion of them. The sample has over 20,000 clones; about 73% are singletons. This clone was observed a few times. Its antigen is not known. Before the COVID-19 pandemic, during about 2010-2018, CD4+ T cells were taken from unexposed donors. Isolation of CD4+ T cells took place after about 9 days in culture. About 2 million PBMCs per well were cultured with around 9.9 IU/ml IL-2. CDR1 MGHRA and CDR2 YSYEKL come from the germline V gene. The CDR3 extends over 13 amino acids. The germline V and J ends were trimmed by 4 bases and 2 bases, with 8 bases remaining between them.

The chain is built from TRBV4-1 and TRBJ2-5; D remains ambiguous. This clonotype originated in a human donor in good health. The material sequenced was CD4+ T cells from PBMCs, cultured in vitro. In DNA form, the CDR3 reads TGCGCCAGCAGCCTAGGCTTGCAAGAGACCCAGTACTTC. Protein product: CASSLGLQETQYF.